This T cell receptor beta chain was documented in a study of T cell changes during pregnancy in multiple sclerosis (dated by TCRdb to about 2019). General notes on the study: In women with multiple sclerosis, the researchers looked at how the T cell repertoire shifted as pregnancy progressed.

On this clone itself: The target of this receptor is not known. Base qualities were left out, and no much larger clone turns up one base away.

Libraries came from the immunoSEQ multiplex PCR assay. Entries here come from immuneACCESS through TCRdb and include only in-frame sequences with V and J called. Some clones fail to appear in such tables; in the studies checked, an unresolved V gene covers under half of the shortfall, and the cause of the remainder is unknown. Across this sample there are 20,000 to 25,000 clones, with more than 85% seen only once. Under 0.75% of the sample is held by the ten biggest clonotypes. V drops 0 bases and J drops 7 bases, leaving 13 bases in between. CDR1 LNHNV and CDR2 YYDKDF are derived from the germline V gene (reference sequence). The CDR3 sequence holds 15 residues, the cysteine and phenylalanine included. The entry retains the CDR3 DNA only, 45 bases that are in frame from base 1.

The material was CD4+ T cells from peripheral blood mononuclear cells, obtained after pregnancy. The origin of this receptor is a female donor in good health, enrolled as a control in a pregnancy study. This chain joins TRBV15 to TRBJ2-1, with TRBD2 as a weak D call on 6 bases. CDR3 protein: CATSRDRRGGNEQFF. DNA sequence: TGTGCCACCAGCAGAGATCGAAGAGGAGGGAATGAGCAGTTCTTC.